Sequencing of this T cell receptor (beta chain) was carried out in a study of blood T cell repertoires in COVID-19 (dated by TCRdb to 2018 to 2020). Notes on the research overall: Samples from collaborators originated in the United States, Italy and Spain and spanned both the acute and convalescent phases of COVID-19. The prospective study material was composed of cDNA or gDNA derived from T cells, B-cell-depleted T cells, or PBMCs. Deeply sampled blood TCRbeta repertoires from subjects exposed to, actively infected with, or recovered from COVID-19 were included in the dataset. The repertoires were released in a freely available public database intended as a resource for research on the immune response to SARS-CoV-2. Samples came from the ongoing ImmuneRACE study (first 160 participants) plus 1,254 subjects from 6 global collaborators. A de-identified subject ID, COVID-19 status, age in years and sex were almost always included in the sample metadata. HLA class I and class II types, where available, came from metadata supplied by the sample provider rather than from assay-based typing. Study-wide findings and limitations: Clinical and demographic metadata were provided uncurated, with the amount varying by source and participant.

Turning to this clone: Its antigen is still unknown. No base qualities exist here, and no much larger clone lies one base off it.

Participants in the prospective study were aged about 18 to 95 years, lived in 20 to 30 United States geographic areas, and enrolled through a virtual design. Cohort assignment in the prospective study relied on participant-reported clinical history from a screening survey and a study questionnaire. A participant counted as exposed if, within 2 weeks of entering the study, that participant had been in contact with someone who had a PCR-confirmed or clinician-diagnosed COVID-19 case. In the prospective study, mobile phlebotomists collected whole blood, serum and a nasopharyngeal or oropharyngeal swab from each participant. Additional blood draws and questionnaires over an approximately two-month period could optionally be provided by prospective study participants. Prospective study blood samples were shipped either frozen or at room temperature before DNA extraction. The CDR3 numbers 15 residues from cysteine through phenylalanine. Only the CDR3 region is kept as DNA, spanning 45 bases read in frame from base 1. CDR1 and CDR2, looked up from the germline V gene (reference sequence), are LNHDA and SQIVND. Trimming removed 3 bases from V and 0 bases from J, leaving 9 bases between the germline ends.

TCRbeta CDR3 regions were amplified from genomic DNA by means of the immunoSEQ Assay, a bias-controlled multiplex PCR. In the paper's pipeline: The number of nucleated cells in each sample was estimated from the amplification of reference gene primers within the assay. To quantify the absolute abundance of each unique TCRbeta CDR3 rearrangement, sequence reads were collapsed and filtered. For each sample, productive Simpson clonality was calculated as the square root of Simpson's diversity index across productive rearrangements. TCRdb holds this immuneACCESS table with in-frame rearrangements only. Some clones are missing; in checked studies, unresolved V genes explain under half, and the rest has no known cause. V and J calls and clone size follow that table, whereas D and trimming were derived from the DNA. This sample comprises some 150,000 clones, approximately 80% of them detected only once. The top ten clonotypes cover 1.5% to 2% of the sample.

Sequenced sample: PBMCs or T cells enriched from blood (not recorded which). The chain links TRBV19 with TRBJ1-5; no D gene can be assigned with confidence. The sequence came from a woman aged 18 to 35 who had been exposed to COVID-19. The bases read TGTGCCAGTAGTATGTCTAGATATAGCAATCAGCCCCAGCATTTT. This is translated as CASSMSRYSNQPQHF.